Below are 23 T cell receptor beta chains sequenced from a single sample in a study of radiotherapy plus CTLA-4 blockade in lung cancer. The table came from immunoSEQ multiplex PCR; TCRdb's copy has only in-frame clones and leaves some out. The repertoire holds tens of thousands of clones, with approximately 67% as singletons. The material sequenced was peripheral blood, taken from a patient treated with radiotherapy plus ipilimumab. The receptor source for this set is a human donor with non-small cell lung cancer whose response to radiotherapy plus ipilimumab could not be evaluated.

The rearrangement links TRBV28 to TRBJ2-3; 9 bases are a match to TRBD1. CDR1 MDHEN and CDR2 SYDVKM come from the germline V gene. Trimming took 5 bases from V and 4 from J; bases not matched to a gene: 10. The CDR3 covers 16 residues. The CDR3 sequence is CASSVWGGQGADTQYF. The DNA of the CDR3 is TGTGCCAGCAGTGTTTGGGGGGGACAGGGCGCAGATACGCAGTATTTT.

This clone was seen just once. The chain's CDR3 is CASSEYRDSNEQFF. CDR3 DNA: TGTGCCAGCAGTGAATACCGGGACAGCAATGAGCAGTTCTTC. The rearrangement links TRBV25-1 to TRBJ2-1; 7 bases fit TRBD1. CDR1 and CDR2 (germline): MGHDK, SYGVNS. The CDR3 is made up of 14 amino acids. With V trimmed by 0 bases and J by 6 bases, 2 bases remained unmatched.

This chain uses TRBV19 with TRBJ2-7; 8 bases are a match to TRBD1. The length of the CDR3 is 14 residues. The V gene end was trimmed by 3 bases and the J gene end by 3 bases; junction bases not matched to a gene: 4. Germline V gives CDR1 LNHDA, CDR2 SQIVND (reference sequence). CDR3 sequence: CASSIQGAIYEQYF. The CDR3 DNA reads as TGTGCCAGTAGTATCCAGGGGGCTATCTACGAGCAGTACTTC. Full variable domain (remainder filled in from reference TRBV19 and TRBJ2-7): DGGITQSPKYLFRKEGQNVTLSCEQNLNHDAMYWYRQDPGQGLRLIYYSQIVNDFQKGDIAEGYSVSREKKESFPLTVTSAQKNPTAFYLCASSIQGAIYEQYFGPGTRLTVT.

This chain connects TRBV15 to TRBJ1-1; 7 bases are shared with TRBD1. CDR3 length: 13 amino acids. With 3 bases clipped from V and 10 bases from J, the junction kept 8 bases outside the gene matches. CDR1 and CDR2 (germline): LNHNV, YYDKDF (reference sequence). CDR3 residues: CATSSLTGFGAFF. The CDR3 DNA is TGTGCCACCAGCAGCCTGACAGGGTTCGGAGCTTTCTTT.

This clone has a single count. The rearrangement joins TRBV18 to TRBJ2-5; TRBD2 aligns across 8 bases. V gave up 5 bases and J gave up 0 bases; unmatched junction bases: 5. Germline lookup yields CDR1 KGHSH and CDR2 LQKENI. The CDR3 spans 15 residues. CDR3 in DNA: TGTGCCAGCTCATTAAGCGGGGGTGACCAAGAGACCCAGTACTTC. It is translated as CASSLSGGDQETQYF.

The gene calls are TRBV7-9 and TRBJ2-3, with 12 bases that match TRBD2. The V gene end was trimmed by 2 bases and the J gene end by 5 bases; junction bases not matched to a gene: 8. The CDR3 runs to 17 residues. The germline CDR1 and CDR2 sequences are SEHNR and FQNEAQ (reference sequence). CDR3 DNA: TGTGCCAGCAGCTTAATTCGACTAGCGGGAGTTATAGATACGCAGTATTTT. Translation: CASSLIRLAGVIDTQYF. The full variable domain, completed using reference TRBV7-9 and TRBJ2-3, is DTGVSQNPRHKITKRGQNVTFRCDPISEHNRLYWYRQTLGQGPEFLTYFQNEAQLEKSRLLSDRFSAERPKGSFSTLEIQRTEQGDSAMYLCASSLIRLAGVIDTQYFGPGTRLTVL.

This clone was picked up one time. The chain has TRBV6-1 and TRBJ1-5; D is ambiguous. Trimming stripped 2 bases from V and 3 bases from J, with 11 bases between. The CDR3 extends over 15 amino acids. The germline V gene has CDR1 MNHNS and CDR2 SASEGT. CDR3 in amino acids: CASSESGGDNQPQHF. CDR3 coding DNA: TGTGCCAGCAGTGAATCCGGCGGGGACAATCAGCCCCAGCATTTT.

The CDR3 region has the DNA TGTGCCAGCAGCTTAGCCCCATATACAGGGAACTATGGCTACACCTTC. It codes for CASSLAPYTGNYGYTF. The V and J genes are TRBV7-8 and TRBJ1-2; D possibly corresponds to TRBD1 (6 bases). This CDR3 is built from 16 residues. V was shortened by 0 bases and J by 2 bases, with 13 bases between the two germline ends. Per the germline V gene, CDR1 is SGHVS and CDR2 is FQNEAQ.

The chain joins TRBV2 to TRBJ2-3; 7 bases are a match to TRBD1. Trimming at V came to 7 bases and at J to 4 bases, leaving 8 bases not matched to a gene. CDR3 length equals 14 residues. CDR1 is SNHLY and CDR2 is FYNNEI in the germline V gene. CDR3: CASIGTGVPDTQYF. In DNA, the CDR3 is TGTGCCAGCATAGGAACAGGGGTTCCAGATACGCAGTATTTT.

The chain is built from TRBV29-1 and TRBJ2-1; D unclear. The CDR3 covers 10 residues. Deletions cut 3 bases from V and 10 bases from J, with 7 bases between. The germline V gene has CDR1 SQVTM and CDR2 ANQGSEA. CDR3 nucleotides: TGCAGCGTTGACGGTTTAGAGCAGTTCTTC. As protein: CSVDGLEQFF.

The chain uses TRBV7-2 and TRBJ1-1; 8 nucleotides match TRBD1. V lost 6 bases to trimming and J lost 5 bases; unmatched junction nucleotides: 8. The CDR3 is 14 amino acids. CDR1 is SGHTA, CDR2 FQGNSA, per germline. In DNA form, the CDR3 reads TGTGCCAGCAGTACGACAGGGGCGGTGACTGAAGCTTTCTTT. Translated: CASSTTGAVTEAFF.

The chain carries TRBV6-1 and TRBJ2-7, with 7 bases fitting TRBD2. With V trimmed by 8 bases and J by 6 bases, 16 bases remained unmatched. CDR1 is MNHNS, CDR2 SASEGT, per germline. This CDR3 spans 15 amino acids. The CDR3 spells CASSLGGRLPGEQYF. CDR3 coding DNA: TGTGCCAGCTCCCTAGGCGGGAGACTCCCGGGCGAGCAGTACTTC.

The chain is built from TRBV30 and TRBJ1-5; D unresolved. CDR3 length: 12 amino acids. Germline V gene data show CDR1 as GTSNPN and CDR2 as SVGIG (reference sequence). V was pared by 3 bases and J by 7 bases, with 10 bases between. The CDR3 DNA follows: TGTGCCTGGAGCCCGACTGGGCAGCCCCAGCATTTT. This encodes CAWSPTGQPQHF.

The chain uses TRBV28 and TRBJ1-5; 7 bases align to TRBD1. The CDR3 contains 14 residues. CDR1 MDHEN and CDR2 SYDVKM come from the germline V gene. Trimming at V came to 6 bases and at J to 6 bases, leaving 8 bases not matched to a gene. The CDR3 reads CASSSDRDAQPQHF. The CDR3, as DNA: TGTGCCAGCAGCTCTGACAGGGACGCTCAGCCCCAGCATTTT.

This clone was detected only a few times. The chain has TRBV5-1 and TRBJ2-1; D is perhaps TRBD1 (6 bases). V was clipped by 1 base and J by 5 bases, with 13 bases between them. The CDR3 spans 15 residues. Germline CDR1 is SGHRS and CDR2 is YFSETQ. CDR3 in DNA: TGCGCCAGCAGCTTGCAGCCGGCAGGGGACAATGAGCAGTTCTTC. Its protein product is CASSLQPAGDNEQFF.

This clone occurred a few times. The V call is TRBV28, the J call TRBJ2-7, with 7 bases matching TRBD1. J was trimmed by 4 bases and V by 6 bases; bases with no gene match: 9. The CDR3 has 14 amino acids. The V gene's germline CDR1 is MDHEN and CDR2 SYDVKM. The CDR3 reads CASRPGTARYEQYF. CDR3 sequence (DNA): TGTGCCAGCAGACCTGGGACAGCCCGATACGAGCAGTACTTC. Variable domain in full (rest from reference TRBV28 and TRBJ2-7): DVKVTQSSRYLVKRTGEKVFLECVQDMDHENMFWYRQDPGLGLRLIYFSYDVKMKEKGDIPEGYSVSREKKERFSLILESASTNQTSMYLCASRPGTARYEQYFGPGTRLTVT.

This clone has a handful of counts. This chain joins TRBV5-5 and TRBJ1-2; 8 nucleotides match TRBD1. The germline CDR1 and CDR2 sequences are SGHKS and YYEKEE (reference sequence). V gave up 4 bases and J gave up 4 bases; unmatched junction bases: 12. This CDR3 is built from 16 residues. The CDR3 region is CASSHRDIGQGYGYTF. The CDR3 DNA is TGTGCCAGCAGCCACCGTGATATAGGACAGGGCTATGGCTACACCTTC.

V is TRBV7-3 and J is TRBJ2-1; 12 nucleotides match TRBD2. This CDR3 spans 14 amino acids. Germline CDR1 and CDR2: SGHTA and FQGTGA. V lost 4 bases to trimming and J lost 8 bases; unmatched junction nucleotides: 3. The CDR3 DNA sequence: TGTGCCAGCAGCTCGCGACTAGCGGGAGATGAGCAGTTCTTC. Translation gives CASSSRLAGDEQFF.

The chain couples TRBV7-9 to TRBJ1-2; 8 positions match TRBD1. CDR1 and CDR2 from the germline V gene are SEHNR and FQNEAQ (reference sequence). This CDR3 region has 15 residues. The junction had 13 bases not matched to a gene; V was cut back by 5 bases and J by 8 bases. CDR3 sequence reads: CASSLGQGGLMGYTF. The CDR3 DNA follows: TGTGCCAGCAGCCTCGGACAGGGCGGACTCATGGGCTACACCTTC.

A few counts support this clone. The chain carries TRBV7-9 and TRBJ1-4, with 11 bases fitting TRBD1. This CDR3 is 14 amino acids long. J gave up 6 bases and V 5 bases, and 2 bases lay outside the gene matches. Germline V gene sequence: CDR1 SEHNR, CDR2 FQNEAQ (reference sequence). The CDR3: CASSRTGGDEKLFF. CDR3 DNA sequence: TGTGCCAGCAGCCGGACAGGGGGCGATGAAAAACTGTTTTTT. The entire variable domain, with the rest obtained from reference TRBV7-9 and TRBJ1-4, is as follows: DTGVSQNPRHKITKRGQNVTFRCDPISEHNRLYWYRQTLGQGPEFLTYFQNEAQLEKSRLLSDRFSAERPKGSFSTLEIQRTEQGDSAMYLCASSRTGGDEKLFFGSGTQLSVL.

The V gene is TRBV18, the J gene TRBJ1-1; the D gene is possibly TRBD1 (5 bases). The CDR3 runs 14 residues. CDR1 and CDR2 from the germline V gene are KGHSH and LQKENI. Trimming stripped 6 bases from V and 6 bases from J, with 17 bases between. The CDR3 DNA follows: TGTGCCAGCTCCCTTAGACAGTCTGCCCCTGAAGCTTTCTTT. It encodes CASSLRQSAPEAFF.

This chain links TRBV2 with TRBJ1-1, with TRBD1 matching 10 bases. This CDR3 has 15 residues. Germline CDR1 is SNHLY and CDR2 is FYNNEI. Trimming removed 5 bases from V and 4 bases from J; junction bases left unmatched: 7. CDR3 in amino acids: CASSPDRGSTTEAFF. CDR3 sequence (DNA): TGTGCCAGCAGTCCGGACAGGGGGAGCACCACTGAAGCTTTCTTT. Full variable domain (rest looked up from reference TRBV2 and TRBJ1-1): EPEVTQTPSHQVTQMGQEVILRCVPISNHLYFYWYRQILGQKVEFLVSFYNNEISEKSEIFDDQFSVERPDGSNFTLKIRSTKLEDSAMYFCASSPDRGSTTEAFFGQGTRLTVV.

The chain is built from TRBV5-1 and TRBJ2-7; 8 bases are a match to TRBD2. The V and J ends lost 6 bases and 2 bases, in that order; junction bases with no gene match: 4. CDR1 is SGHRS, CDR2 YFSETQ, per germline. This CDR3 has 13 residues. CDR3: CASMVAGTYEQYF. The CDR3 DNA reads as TGCGCCAGCATGGTAGCGGGAACCTACGAGCAGTACTTC.